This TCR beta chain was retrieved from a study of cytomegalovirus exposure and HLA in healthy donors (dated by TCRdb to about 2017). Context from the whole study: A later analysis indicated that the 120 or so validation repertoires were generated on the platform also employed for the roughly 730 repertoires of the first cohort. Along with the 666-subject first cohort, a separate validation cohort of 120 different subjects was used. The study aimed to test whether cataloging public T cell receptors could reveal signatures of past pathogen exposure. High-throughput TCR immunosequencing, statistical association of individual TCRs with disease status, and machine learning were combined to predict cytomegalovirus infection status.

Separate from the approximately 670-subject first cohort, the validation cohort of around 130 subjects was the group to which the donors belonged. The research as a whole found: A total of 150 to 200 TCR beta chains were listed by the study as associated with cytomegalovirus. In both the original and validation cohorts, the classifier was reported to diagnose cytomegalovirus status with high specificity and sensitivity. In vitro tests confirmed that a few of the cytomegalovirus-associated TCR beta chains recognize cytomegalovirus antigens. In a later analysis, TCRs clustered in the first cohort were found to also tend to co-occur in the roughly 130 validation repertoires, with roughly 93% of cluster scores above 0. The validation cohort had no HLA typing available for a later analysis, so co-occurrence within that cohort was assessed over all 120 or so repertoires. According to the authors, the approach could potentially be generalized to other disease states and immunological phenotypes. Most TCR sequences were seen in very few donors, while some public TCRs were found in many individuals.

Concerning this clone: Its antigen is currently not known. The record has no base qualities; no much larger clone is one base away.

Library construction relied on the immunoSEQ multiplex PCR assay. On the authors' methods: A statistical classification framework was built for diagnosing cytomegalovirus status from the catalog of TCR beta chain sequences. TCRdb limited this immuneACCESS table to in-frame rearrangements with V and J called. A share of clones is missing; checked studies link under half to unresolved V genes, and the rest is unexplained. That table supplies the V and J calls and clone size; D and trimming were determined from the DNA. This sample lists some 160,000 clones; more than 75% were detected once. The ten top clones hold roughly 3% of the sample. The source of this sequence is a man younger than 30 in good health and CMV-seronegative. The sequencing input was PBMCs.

The CDR3 here reads CASSAGANLRNEQFF. The DNA is TGCGCCAGCTCGGCAGGGGCTAATCTTAGGAATGAGCAGTTCTTC. The chain uses TRBV5-1 and TRBJ2-1; TRBD1 might be the D gene, on 6 matching bases. Trimming takes 7 bases from V and 7 bases from J, and the germline ends sit 21 bases apart. The CDR1 and CDR2 encoded by the germline V gene are SGHRS and YFSETQ. There are 15 amino acids in the CDR3, from cysteine to phenylalanine inclusive. Just the 45-base CDR3 DNA is kept, in frame starting at base 1. The entire variable domain, with the stretches around the CDR3 drawn from the reference TRBV5-1 and TRBJ2-1 proteins, is KAGVTQTPRYLIKTRGQQVTLSCSPISGHRSVSWYQQTPGQGLQFLFEYFSETQRNKGNFPGRFSGRQFSNSRSEMNVSTLELGDSALYLCASSAGANLRNEQFFGPGTRLTVL.